These 27 T cell receptor beta chains were sequenced from one sample in a study of T cell repertoires in cytomegalovirus infection. Antigen specificity for these receptors is unknown. TCRdb independently ran MiXCR on the reads; one entry per CDR3 protein. Among 46,000 or so distinct CDR3 sequences, more than 20% were seen once, and the ten largest hold approximately 17%. The sequenced sample was PBMCs, sequenced either directly or after in vitro stimulation (not recorded which). All receptors come from a human donor in good health (CMV status not recorded). Some clones in this sample may be carry-over from other donors' samples.

This clonotype was seen more than once but under ten times. The rearrangement links TRBV27 to TRBJ2-2; D may be TRBD1 (6 bases). The CDR3 has 16 amino acids. CDR1 is MNHEY and CDR2 is SMNVEV in the germline V gene (reference sequence). V shed 5 bases and J shed 4 bases, with 17 bases lying between them. The CDR3 here is CASSPSRRQVTGELFF. The DNA of the CDR3 is TGTGCCAGCAGTCCCTCCCGCCGACAGGTCACCGGGGAGCTGTTTTTT.

The CDR3 loop is CSASGTGEGEKLFF. CDR3 in DNA: TGCAGTGCTAGCGGTACCGGGGAGGGTGAAAAACTGTTTTTT. The chain couples TRBV20-1 to TRBJ1-4; D remains unclear. This CDR3 region has 14 residues. Per germline, CDR1 DFQATT and CDR2 SNEGSKA (reference sequence). Trimming shortened V by 3 bases and J by 7 bases, and 15 bases separated the two germline ends.

There are many counts of this clonotype. The rearrangement joins TRBV7-2 to TRBJ1-6; D is unresolved. The CDR3 extends over 15 amino acids. V lost 1 base and J 5 bases, leaving 9 bases between the germline ends. Germline assignment: CDR1 SGHTA and CDR2 FQGNSA. CDR3 sequence (DNA): TGTGCCAGCAGCTTAGAAAACTTCAATAATTCACCCCTCCACTTT. Translating gives CASSLENFNNSPLHF.

The chain combines TRBV2 with TRBJ1-5; no definite D call. This CDR3 has 14 amino acids. Trimming took off 2 bases at V and 5 bases at J, with 10 bases between the two ends. Germline V CDR1 and CDR2: SNHLY, FYNNEI. CDR3: CASSERVGDQPQHF. The CDR3 DNA follows: TGTGCCAGCAGTGAAAGGGTGGGTGATCAGCCCCAGCATTTT.

In its sample, this clonotype was seen many times. The chain uses TRBV7-2 and TRBJ2-2; 7 nucleotides align to TRBD2. The CDR3 covers 17 residues. V lost 1 base, J lost 0 bases, and 5 bases stayed unmatched. Germline V gives CDR1 SGHTA, CDR2 FQGNSA. The CDR3 sequence: CASSLGLLAANTGELFF. The DNA for the CDR3 is TGTGCCAGCAGCTTAGGGCTCCTAGCGGCGAACACCGGGGAGCTGTTTTTT.

The chain uses TRBV20-1 and TRBJ1-6, with 7 bases that match TRBD1. V shed 5 bases, J shed 11 bases, and the junction held 6 bases outside the gene matches. The CDR3 runs to 12 residues. Germline lookup yields CDR1 DFQATT and CDR2 SNEGSKA (reference sequence). CDR3 in DNA: TGCAGTGCTCAACAGGGGAGGCCACCCCTCCACTTT. Its translation: CSAQQGRPPLHF.

This clonotype has a count of ten or more. The chain recombines TRBV4-1 with TRBJ1-5; 9 nucleotides agree with TRBD1. V dropped 0 bases and J dropped 7; count of bases not matched to a gene: 7. This CDR3 is built from 16 residues. Germline values: CDR1 MGHRA, CDR2 YSYEKL. The CDR3 loop is CASSQDPGQGGQPQHF. The CDR3 coding sequence is TGCGCCAGCAGCCAAGATCCGGGACAGGGCGGACAGCCCCAGCATTTT.

The rearrangement joins TRBV11-2 to TRBJ1-5, with D unclear. Germline V gene data show CDR1 as SGHAT and CDR2 as FQNNGV. CDR3 length equals 13 residues. V shed 1 base and J shed 6 bases, with 7 bases lying between them. CDR3 in amino acids: CASSLGRGQPQHF. The CDR3 nucleotides are TGTGCCAGCAGCTTAGGGCGGGGTCAGCCCCAGCATTTT.

The chain links TRBV6-6 to TRBJ1-5, with 9 bases fitting TRBD1. The CDR3 has 15 residues. V trimming: 4 bases; J trimming: 7 bases; junction bases outside the gene matches: 8. CDR1 and CDR2 from the germline V gene are MNHNY and SVGAGI (reference sequence). DNA for the CDR3: TGTGCCAGCAGTTCCCCGGGGGACAGGGCACAGCCCCAGCATTTT. Translation gives CASSSPGDRAQPQHF.

This clonotype was seen repeatedly, ten times or more. The V gene is TRBV4-1, the J gene TRBJ2-1; D ambiguous. Germline V gene lookup returns CDR1 MGHRA and CDR2 YSYEKL. The CDR3 extends over 14 amino acids. V was trimmed by 2 bases and J by 5 bases, leaving 10 bases between them. CDR3 loop: CASSQITYNNEQFF. The DNA for the CDR3 is TGCGCCAGCAGCCAAATTACCTACAACAATGAGCAGTTCTTC.

This sequence joins TRBV5-1 and TRBJ2-5; unclear D gene. V was clipped by 6 bases and J by 2 bases, with 17 bases between them. CDR1 SGHRS and CDR2 YFSETQ come from the germline V gene. The CDR3 spans 15 residues. The CDR3 nucleotides are TGCGCCAGCATGAGGCAGCTCGGGTCACAAGAGACCCAGTACTTC. It is translated as CASMRQLGSQETQYF.

With regard to this clonotype: A read error may explain this, as a much larger clone is one base away. The chain employs TRBV7-4 and TRBJ2-7, with D possibly being TRBD2 (5 bases). Per germline, CDR1 SGHVT and CDR2 SQSDAQ. Trimming removed 5 bases from V and 5 bases from J, with 16 bases in between. CDR3 length: 14 amino acids. The CDR3 protein is CASSPTKGVNEQYF. CDR3 sequence (DNA): TGTGCCAGCAGCCCCACGAAGGGAGTCAACGAGCAGTACTTC.

This clonotype was recorded at least ten times. The V call is TRBV6-5, the J call TRBJ2-5; 7 bases fit TRBD2. The length of the CDR3 is 18 residues. CDR1 and CDR2 from the germline V gene are MNHEY and SVGAGI. The trim removed 0 bases at V and 0 bases at J, leaving 10 bases unmatched. CDR3 in amino acids: CASSYSMAGALYQETQYF. The CDR3 nucleotides are TGTGCCAGCAGTTACTCGATGGCGGGAGCGTTGTACCAAGAGACCCAGTACTTC.

In its sample, this clonotype was seen a few times. The genes are TRBV20-1 and TRBJ2-1, with 13 positions matching TRBD2. Germline values: CDR1 DFQATT, CDR2 SNEGSKA (reference sequence). This CDR3 is built from 18 residues. Trimming removed 1 base from V and 8 bases from J; junction bases left unmatched: 14. The CDR3 DNA sequence: TGCAGTGCTAGAGCCCCTCGACTAGCGGGGGGCGGCGTGTATGAGCAGTTCTTC. Encoded protein: CSARAPRLAGGGVYEQFF.

This clonotype showed up just a few times. The chain is built from TRBV20-1 and TRBJ2-3; 7 bases line up with TRBD2. In germline, CDR1 is DFQATT, CDR2 SNEGSKA (reference sequence). The CDR3 runs to 13 residues. With 2 bases clipped from V and 6 bases from J, the junction kept 5 bases outside the gene matches. Here the CDR3 DNA reads TGCAGTGCTAGACGGGGGGTAGGGGATACGCAGTATTTT. The encoded protein is CSARRGVGDTQYF.

The rearrangement links TRBV23-1 to TRBJ1-5; D not certain. TRBV23-1 is an open reading frame, and its role is uncertain. The V end was cut by 3 bases, the J end by 6 bases, with 18 bases between. This CDR3 is 16 amino acids long. The CDR3 nucleotides are TGCGCCAGCAGTCACTCCCCGGCCAGGTCCCGTCAGCCCCAGCATTTT. It specifies CASSHSPARSRQPQHF.

About this clonotype itself: Just one base apart from a much larger clone, this may be a read error. The chain recombines TRBV28 with TRBJ2-3, with D perhaps TRBD1 (6 bases). Germline V gene lookup returns CDR1 MDHEN and CDR2 SYDVKM. The CDR3 is 15 amino acids. CDR3 loop: CVSSPQGSSTDTQYF. For the CDR3, the DNA is TGTGTCAGCAGCCCACAGGGTTCTAGCACAGATACGCAGTATTTT. Together with reference TRBV28 and TRBJ2-3, the CDR3 gives the full variable domain: DVKVTQSSRYLVKRTGEKVFLECVQDMDHENMFWYRQDPGLGLRLIYFSYDVKMKEKGDIPEGYSVSREKKERFSLILESASTNQTSMYLCVSSPQGSSTDTQYFGPGTRLTVL.

V usage is TRBV20-1 and J usage is TRBJ1-4; TRBD1 is a possible D gene (5 bases). V was shortened by 1 base and J by 10 bases, with 13 bases between the two germline ends. Looked up from germline, CDR1 is DFQATT and CDR2 is SNEGSKA (reference sequence). The length of the CDR3 is 13 residues. DNA of the CDR3: TGCAGTGCTAGAGTGGGGGGGGTGGGAAAACTGTTTTTT. Its protein product is CSARVGGVGKLFF.

This chain connects TRBV6-2 or TRBV6-3 to TRBJ1-1; 7 nucleotides line up with TRBD1. CDR3 length: 15 residues. The J segment lost 1 base and the V segment lost 6 bases, leaving 8 bases of the junction unmatched. From germline, CDR1 is MNHEY and CDR2 SVGEGT. Here the CDR3 DNA reads TGTGCCAGCAGCTCCGGGACAGCACAGAACACTGAAGCTTTCTTT. It encodes CASSSGTAQNTEAFF.

The gene calls are TRBV20-1 and TRBJ1-1; 9 bases fit TRBD1. The germline V gene has CDR1 DFQATT and CDR2 SNEGSKA (reference sequence). J gave up 4 bases and V 1 base, and 7 bases lay outside the gene matches. This CDR3 is 15 amino acids long. The CDR3 nucleotides are TGCAGTGCTAGAGTCTCCGGGACAGGGTTCACTGAAGCTTTCTTT. Protein: CSARVSGTGFTEAFF.

The table lists this clonotype with many counts. The chain uses TRBV7-2 and TRBJ2-7; no clear D. The CDR3 loop spans 14 amino acids. CDR1 is SGHTA and CDR2 is FQGNSA in the germline V gene. The V end was cut by 8 bases, the J end by 0 bases, with 14 bases between. The CDR3 protein is CASSLDPLSYEQYF. CDR3 nucleotides: TGTGCCAGCTCCCTGGACCCTCTCTCCTACGAGCAGTACTTC.

The chain has TRBV3-1 and TRBJ1-4; TRBD1 aligns across 9 bases. With V trimmed by 3 bases and J by 8 bases, 7 bases remained unmatched. Germline CDR1 and CDR2: LGHDT and YNNKEL (reference sequence). This CDR3 region has 15 residues. The CDR3 DNA is TGTGCCAGCAGCCAGCAACAGGGGGCAGCGGAAAAACTGTTTTTT. Its translation: CASSQQQGAAEKLFF. Using reference TRBV3-1 and TRBJ1-4 for the parts outside the CDR3, the full variable domain is DTAVSQTPKYLVTQMGNDKSIKCEQNLGHDTMYWYKQDSKKFLKIMFSYNNKELIINETVPNRFSPKSPDKAHLNLHINSLELGDSAVYFCASSQQQGAAEKLFFGSGTQLSVL.

This clonotype showed up just once. The rearrangement links TRBV18 to TRBJ1-1; the D is unclear. Germline CDR1 reads KGHSH; CDR2 reads LQKENI. This CDR3 comprises 14 residues. The V gene lost 0 bases and the J gene lost 0 bases, with 5 bases spanning the gap. CDR3 sequence (DNA): TGTGCCAGCTCACCACCTACGATGAACACTGAAGCTTTCTTT. This codes for CASSPPTMNTEAFF.

This clonotype was observed many times. V usage is TRBV6-2 or TRBV6-3 and J usage is TRBJ2-5; D ambiguous. The germline V and J ends were trimmed by 0 bases and 2 bases, with 4 bases remaining between them. This CDR3 contains 13 residues. CDR1 and CDR2 from the germline V gene are MNHEY and SVGEGT. This CDR3 is CASSYSVQETQYF. CDR3 nucleotides: TGTGCCAGCAGTTACTCGGTACAAGAGACCCAGTACTTC.

This clonotype was counted many times. The chain recombines TRBV6-6 with TRBJ1-1; the D is unclear. There are 15 residues in the CDR3. Between the trimmed V and J ends, which lost 5 bases and 1 base, there was a span of 14 bases. Germline lookup yields CDR1 MNHNY and CDR2 SVGAGI (reference sequence). The CDR3 loop is CASSPSPHKNTEAFF. The CDR3 DNA is TGTGCCAGCAGTCCCAGCCCACACAAGAACACTGAAGCTTTCTTT.

The sample holds many counts of this clonotype. The genes are TRBV6-1 and TRBJ2-2; weak D call: TRBD1 (6 bases). Between the trimmed V and J ends, which lost 11 bases and 1 base, there was a span of 23 bases. Per the germline V gene, CDR1 is MNHNS and CDR2 is SASEGT. This CDR3 has 17 residues. CDR3 nucleotides: TGTGCCGGAACAGGGTCAGCCACAATTGAGAACACCGGGGAGCTGTTTTTT. Its protein is CAGTGSATIENTGELFF.

The V and J genes are TRBV6-2 or TRBV6-3 and TRBJ1-1; maybe TRBD1 (6 bases). Germline CDR1 and CDR2: MNHEY and SVGEGT. The V end was cut by 0 bases, the J end by 3 bases, with 11 bases between. CDR3 length: 15 residues. This chain's CDR3 is CASSYSGKGDTEAFF. The CDR3 region has the DNA TGTGCCAGCAGTTACTCTGGTAAGGGGGACACTGAAGCTTTCTTT.